This T cell receptor (beta chain) was sequenced in a study of shared clonotypes between healthy human individuals (dated by TCRdb to 2020 to 2021). Broadly, across the study: The cohort included three men and two women between 18 and 49 years of age. Per donor, three plates each were used for CD4 naive and CD4 memory, two for CD8 naive, and one for CD8 memory. To estimate repertoire size and how much clonotypes are shared between individuals, the study performed deep sequencing of blood TCR repertoires from a few healthy adults. Different laboratories and diverse techniques were used to prepare libraries and sequence TCR repertoires, to increase sequencing depth and limit assay-specific biases. Per donor, leukapheresis produced somewhere between about 0.8 and 9 billion PBMCs. On the study overall, not on this receptor specifically: When a handful of donors were compared, the shared fraction of clonotypes was about 5.2% for naive CD4, roughly 3.3% for naive CD8, roughly 2.3% for memory CD4, and roughly 0.43% for memory CD8. Even with the large sequencing depth, rarefaction of the sorted-subset datasets indicated that sequencing was incomplete. Sampling was limited to blood, and TCR repertoires in tissue likely differ from TCR repertoires in blood. The genetic and exposure-history diversity represented was limited by the small number of donors. Clonotypes shared by all four sorted-subset donors showed higher generation probabilities than non-shared clonotypes. Pairwise subsampling led to the expectation that sequencing depth would affect the degree of clonotype sharing among donors. Naive subsets generally had larger estimated clonotype richness than memory subsets.

Using the deep immunoSEQ assay, multiplex PCR amplified TCR CDR3 regions from genomic DNA. Extracted genomic DNA from each cell subset was spread evenly across all wells of several immunoSEQ 96-well plates, with each plate serving as a replicate. Each replicate PCR for sorted subsets received roughly 0.2 ug genomic DNA, equal to about 30,000 T cell genomes. The purified libraries were quantified using a Qubit 3.0 fluorometer, sized with a Bioanalyzer 2100, and then quantified again using the KAPA Library Quantification kit. Each immunoSEQ 96-well plate was sequenced on its own single-read 150-cycle Illumina NextSeq 550 flow cell. The source study handled its data this way. Because the immunoSEQ output included only junctional sequences and no quality scores, the filtering could not be the same as the filtering used for full-length reads. Sequences were annotated with PyIR, a Python wrapper for IgBLAST v1.9, and V/J genes and CDR3 were assigned using IMGT germline references. Reads were filtered out if the reads had weak V/J assignments (E-value above 1e-6), no CDR3, stop codons, out-of-frame junctions, or ambiguous translated residues. V3J clonotypes were defined as sequences sharing an identical inferred V gene, J gene, and CDR3 amino acid sequence. The percentage overlap between two repertoires was calculated by dividing the number of shared unique clonotypes by the size of the smaller repertoire. Repertoire richness was assessed with RTK rarefaction, the Chao1 estimator, and Recon v2.1 estimates of unobserved clonotypes. Generation probabilities were computed with OLGA for all TCRbeta clonotypes obtained by the gDNA method from several donors. Sourced from immuneACCESS, this table was stored by TCRdb with only in-frame sequences that have V and J called. A share of the clones is absent; for the studies checked, an unresolved V gene accounts for under half, and the remainder has no known explanation. V and J calls and clone size are given by that table; D and trimming were obtained from the DNA. This sample gives about 600,000 clones in total; roughly 98% of them show up just once. 0.3% of the sample is in the top ten clones.

In the case of this clone: It has no known antigen specificity. No much larger clone exists at a distance of one base, and base qualities are not known.

CD8 naive samples consisted of CD45RO-negative cells that were positively selected for CCR7, yielding a CD45RA+CCR7+ population without TemRA cells. Donors were healthy HIV-negative adults with no recently reported acute infections or vaccinations. Only Caucasian adults living in Nashville, Tennessee, USA were represented among the donors. Blood was obtained by leukapheresis, after which PBMCs were separated by Ficoll-Histopaque density gradient centrifugation and cryopreserved in liquid nitrogen vapor phase. Analytical flow cytometry was used to check the purity and quantity of each magnetically sorted T cell population. Genomic DNA was isolated from each sorted fraction and quantified by UV absorbance on a Nanodrop 2000c. Trimming at the junction amounts to 0 bases on V and 1 base on J, and the germline ends lie 13 bases apart. The CDR3 runs 16 amino acids, cysteine and phenylalanine included. Solely the CDR3 DNA is kept, with 48 bases framed from the first base. The germline V gene sets CDR1 to MNHEY and CDR2 to SVGAGI.

The sequencing sample was made of naive CD8+ T cells sorted from blood. In light of the paper, this sample's cell subset or site label describes: CD45RA+CCR7+. The receptor's source is a man aged 25 to 40 in good health. The rearrangement joined TRBV6-5 to TRBJ2-7; TRBD2 might be the D gene, on 5 matching bases. This receptor has the CDR3 CASSYSGDTSSYEQYF. The bases read TGTGCCAGCAGTTACTCGGGAGACACCTCATCCTACGAGCAGTACTTC.